The T cell receptor beta chain under discussion was sequenced for a study of cytomegalovirus exposure and HLA in healthy donors. 60 Vbeta and 13 Jbeta primers were used in PCR. Generated by immunoSEQ multiplex PCR, the TCRdb table keeps only in-frame clones and is missing some. Among 150,000 to 200,000 clones, over 70% were seen once, and the ten largest hold around 3.2%. CDR1 SQVTM and CDR2 ANQGSEA come from the germline V gene. V lost 6 bases, J lost 0 bases, and 11 bases lay in between. The CDR3 is made up of 13 amino acids. The chain has TRBV29-1 and TRBJ1-1; no clear D gene. Sequenced material: PBMCs. The receptor was derived from a female donor in good health and CMV-seronegative. CDR3: CSVPGPMNTEAFF. Here the CDR3 DNA reads TGCAGCGTCCCTGGGCCGATGAACACTGAAGCTTTCTTT.